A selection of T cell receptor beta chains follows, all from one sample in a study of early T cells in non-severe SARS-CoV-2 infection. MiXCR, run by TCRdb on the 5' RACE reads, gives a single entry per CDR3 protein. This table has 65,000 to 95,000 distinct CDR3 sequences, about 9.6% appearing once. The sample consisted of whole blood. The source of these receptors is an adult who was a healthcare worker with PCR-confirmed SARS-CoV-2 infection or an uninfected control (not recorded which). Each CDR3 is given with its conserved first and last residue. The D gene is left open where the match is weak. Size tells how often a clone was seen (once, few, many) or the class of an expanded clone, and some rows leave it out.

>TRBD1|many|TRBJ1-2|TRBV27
TGTGCCAGCAGATCAGGGGGCCGTGGCTACACCTTC
CASRSGGRGYTF
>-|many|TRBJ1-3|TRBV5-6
TGTGCCAGCAGCGCATTCCGGTATGAGTTTTCTGGAAACACCATATATTTT
CASSAFRYEFSGNTIYF
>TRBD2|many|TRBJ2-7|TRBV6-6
TGTGCCAGCAGCTTAGTCACTAGCGGTAGCTCCTACGAGCAGTACTTC
CASSLVTSGSSYEQYF
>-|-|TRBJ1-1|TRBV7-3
TGTGCCAGCAGCTTTTGGGGGAGATTGAACACTGAAGCTTTCTTT
CASSFWGRLNTEAFF
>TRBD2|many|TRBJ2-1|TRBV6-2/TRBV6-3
TGTGCCAGCAGCAACGGACTAGCGGCAAGACAGTTCTTC
CASSNGLAARQFF
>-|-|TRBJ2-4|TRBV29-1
TGCAGCGTCGCCGGACGCCGAAAAAACATTCAGTACTTC
CSVAGRRKNIQYF
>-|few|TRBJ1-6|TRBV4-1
TGCGCCAGCAGCCAAGCCGCCAGCCATAATTCACCCCTCCACTTT
CASSQAASHNSPLHF
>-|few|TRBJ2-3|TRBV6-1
TGTGCCAGCAGTGAAGGGCTGAATACGCAGTATTTT
CASSEGLNTQYF
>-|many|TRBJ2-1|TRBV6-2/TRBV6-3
TGTGCCAGCAGTTACGTCGACACCCGGCAGTTCTTC
CASSYVDTRQFF
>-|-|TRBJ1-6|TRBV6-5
TGTGCCAGCAGTTCGTCCACAGGGCAACCCCTCCACTTT
CASSSSTGQPLHF
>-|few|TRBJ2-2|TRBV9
TGTGCCAGCAGCCCCCGGGCTAGCGCGAACACCGGGGAGCTGTTTTTT
CASSPRASANTGELFF
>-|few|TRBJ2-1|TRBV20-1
TGCAGTGCTAGAGGGTCCAGCGGAGCTTTCAATGAGCAGTTCTTC
CSARGSSGAFNEQFF
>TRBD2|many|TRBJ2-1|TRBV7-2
TGTGCCAGCCGGGAAGCGGGGGTGGGGCACAATGAGCAGTTCTTC
CASREAGVGHNEQFF
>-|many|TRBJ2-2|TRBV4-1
TGCGCCAGCAGCCAAGATAGAATTAGGACCGGGGAGCTGTTTTTT
CASSQDRIRTGELFF
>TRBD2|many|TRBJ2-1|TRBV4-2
TGTGCCAGCAGCCAAGCGTCGCTAGCGGAGCTTGGCGGTGAGCAGTTCTTC
CASSQASLAELGGEQFF
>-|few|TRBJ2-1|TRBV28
TGTGCCAGCAGTTTTGGGGGAAGCTCCTACAATGAGCAGTTCTTC
CASSFGGSSYNEQFF
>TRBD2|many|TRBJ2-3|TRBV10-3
TGTGCCATCGAGGTAGCGGGAGGAAATACGCAGTATTTT
CAIEVAGGNTQYF
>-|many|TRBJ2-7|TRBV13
TGTGCCAGCAGCTTAGCCACTACTAGCTCTGCCTACGAGCAGTACTTC
CASSLATTSSAYEQYF
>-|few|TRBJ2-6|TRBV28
TGTGCCAGCGGGGCCAACGTCCTGACTTTC
CASGANVLTF
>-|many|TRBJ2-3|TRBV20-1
TGCAGTGCTAGTCCTGGGACGGATAGCACAGATACGCAGTATTTT
CSASPGTDSTDTQYF
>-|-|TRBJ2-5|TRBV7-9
TGTGCCAGCAGCTTAAATTTTGGAGAGACCCAGTACTTC
CASSLNFGETQYF
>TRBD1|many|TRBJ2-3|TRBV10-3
TGTGCCATCAGTGGGGACAGCGCCACAGATACGCAGTATTTT
CAISGDSATDTQYF
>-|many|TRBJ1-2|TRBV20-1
TGCAGTGCTAGAGATTTGGATGGCTACACCTTC
CSARDLDGYTF
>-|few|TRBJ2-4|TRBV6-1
TGTGCCAGCCGAGACGGAAACATTCAGTACTTC
CASRDGNIQYF
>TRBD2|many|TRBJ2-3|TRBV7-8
TGTGCCAGCAGCTCCGGCGGGGGAGTTTCCGATACGCAGTATTTT
CASSSGGGVSDTQYF
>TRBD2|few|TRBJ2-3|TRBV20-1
TGCAGTGCCACCCCTGCGGGAGGGGTGGGAGATACGCAGTATTTT
CSATPAGGVGDTQYF
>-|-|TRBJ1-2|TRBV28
TGTGCCAGCGGCCCTGGTCAATATGGCTACACCTTC
CASGPGQYGYTF
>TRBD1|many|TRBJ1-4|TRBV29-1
TGCAGCGTCCGACAGGGGGCCGAAAAACTGTTTTTT
CSVRQGAEKLFF
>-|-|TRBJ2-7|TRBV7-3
TGTGCCAGCAGCTTATCGGCAGGGAACTACGAGCAGTACTTC
CASSLSAGNYEQYF
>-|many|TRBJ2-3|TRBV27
TGTGCCAGCAGTTTTCTAGGGATAGGGGGACTTAGGGTTGATACGCAGTATTTT
CASSFLGIGGLRVDTQYF
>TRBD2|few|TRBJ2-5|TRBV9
TGTGCCAGCAGCGTAGAATCTAGCGGGGGCCTGGAGACCCAGTACTTC
CASSVESSGGLETQYF
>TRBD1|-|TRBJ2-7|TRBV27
TGTGCCAGACCGAGGGACAGGGCGAACGAGCAGTACTTC
CARPRDRANEQYF
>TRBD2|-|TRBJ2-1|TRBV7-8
TGTGCCAGCGGTCTTAGCTCAGGCGGGAGGATCGATAATGAGCAGTTCTTC
CASGLSSGGRIDNEQFF
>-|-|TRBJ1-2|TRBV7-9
TGTGCCAGCAGCTCAGAGGGACACCCTAACTATGGCTACACCTTC
CASSSEGHPNYGYTF
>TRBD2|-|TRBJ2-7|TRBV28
TGTGCCAGCATTAGGGAGGGCAGACCCTACGAGCAGTACTTC
CASIREGRPYEQYF
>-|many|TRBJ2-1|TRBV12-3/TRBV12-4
TGTGCCAGCAGTCCTGGGGGGAGGTACAATGAGCAGTTCTTC
CASSPGGRYNEQFF
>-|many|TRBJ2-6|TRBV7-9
TGTGCCAGCAGCCACGCTGGGGCCAACGTCCTGACTTTC
CASSHAGANVLTF
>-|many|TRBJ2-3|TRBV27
TGTGCCAGCAGGGAGGGCGATACGCAGTATTTT
CASREGDTQYF
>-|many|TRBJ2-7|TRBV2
TGTGCCAGCAGTGTTTCGGGAGTCGGTTACGAGCAGTACTTC
CASSVSGVGYEQYF
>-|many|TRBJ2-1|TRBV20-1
TGCAGTGCTAGAGATTGGTCTAGCAGCCCCTACAATGAGCAGTTCTTC
CSARDWSSSPYNEQFF
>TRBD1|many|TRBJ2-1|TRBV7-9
TGTGCCAGCAGCTTAACCGGGACAGGGGAGAATGAGCAGTTCTTC
CASSLTGTGENEQFF
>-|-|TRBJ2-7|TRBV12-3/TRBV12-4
TGTGCCAGCAGTTACGGATTGACTAGGCGTGCGGACGAGCAGTACTTC
CASSYGLTRRADEQYF